The 12 T cell receptor beta chains below were found in one sample sequenced in a study of T cell responses to AZD1222 COVID-19 vaccine. TCRdb's table, derived via immunoSEQ multiplex PCR, lists solely in-frame clones and lacks some. The sample has some 130,000 clones; 70% to 90% are singletons. The source was peripheral blood, collected on day 0 of AZD1222 vaccination. Source of these receptors: an adult in good health.

The rearrangement links TRBV7-2 to TRBJ1-1; the D gene is possibly TRBD1 (5 bases). Germline values: CDR1 SGHTA, CDR2 FQGNSA. The CDR3 runs 14 residues. Trimming pared 2 bases from V and 1 base from J, leaving 8 bases between. The CDR3 protein is CASSLLGQNTEAFF. In DNA form, the CDR3 reads TGTGCCAGCAGCTTATTGGGGCAGAACACTGAAGCTTTCTTT. The full variable domain, with the rest looked up from reference TRBV7-2 and TRBJ1-1, is GAGVSQSPSNKVTEKGKDVELRCDPISGHTALYWYRQSLGQGLEFLIYFQGNSAPDKSGLPSDRFSAERTGGSVSTLTIQRTQQEDSAVYLCASSLLGQNTEAFFGQGTRLTVV.

The chain links TRBV9 to TRBJ1-2; 7 bases fit TRBD1. The CDR3 sequence is 14 residues long. With 3 bases clipped from V and 5 bases from J, the junction kept 7 bases outside the gene matches. Germline V gene lookup returns CDR1 SGDLS and CDR2 YYNGEE. CDR3 amino acids: CASSDFRGSYGYTF. The CDR3 DNA is TGTGCCAGCAGCGACTTCAGGGGGTCTTATGGCTACACCTTC.

With regard to this clone: Other DNA sequences in the same sample also yield this CDR3. The chain recombines TRBV19 with TRBJ1-1; D is uncertain. This CDR3 spans 14 amino acids. Germline V lookup: CDR1 LNHDA, CDR2 SQIVND (reference sequence). With 1 base removed from V and 2 bases from J, the gap between germline ends came to 8 bases. Here the CDR3 reads CASSIVAGNTEAFF. The CDR3 DNA reads TGTGCCAGTAGTATAGTGGCCGGCAACACTGAAGCTTTCTTT.

The chain joins TRBV19 to TRBJ1-1; D gene unclear. V was clipped by 7 bases and J by 1 base, with 10 bases between them. This CDR3 is built from 13 residues. The V gene's germline CDR1 is LNHDA and CDR2 SQIVND (reference sequence). CDR3: CASISRTNTEAFF. CDR3 nucleotide sequence: TGTGCCAGTATCTCCCGAACGAACACTGAAGCTTTCTTT.

This clone has a single count. The J gene is TRBJ2-7, the V gene TRBV13; 7 nucleotides align to TRBD1. V dropped 5 bases and J dropped 3; count of bases not matched to a gene: 1. The V gene's germline CDR1 is PRHDT and CDR2 FYEKMQ (reference sequence). This CDR3 spans 12 amino acids. The CDR3 region is CASSRDSYEQYF. DNA for the CDR3: TGTGCCAGCAGCCGGGACAGCTACGAGCAGTACTTC.

The genes are TRBV5-1 and TRBJ2-5; D may be TRBD1 (6 bases). CDR1 and CDR2 from the germline V gene are SGHRS and YFSETQ. The CDR3 totals 15 residues. V lost 4 bases to trimming and J lost 0 bases, with 13 bases between them. The CDR3 region is CASSTPTGYQETQYF. As DNA, the CDR3 is TGCGCCAGCAGCACACCGACAGGATACCAAGAGACCCAGTACTTC.

The chain links TRBV28 to TRBJ1-1; a weak D match, TRBD1 (6 bases). This CDR3 has 15 residues. V lost 6 bases and J 2 bases, leaving 16 bases between the germline ends. Germline CDR1 is MDHEN and CDR2 is SYDVKM. Here the CDR3 DNA reads TGTGCCAGCAGAGATAGGCAGGGGAAAAACACTGAAGCTTTCTTT. It codes for CASRDRQGKNTEAFF.

The chain employs TRBV7-2 and TRBJ1-2, with D unresolved. The CDR3 runs to 14 residues. Trimming shortened V by 4 bases and J by 3 bases, and 12 bases separated the two germline ends. Per germline, CDR1 SGHTA and CDR2 FQGNSA. The CDR3 nucleotides are TGTGCCAGCAGCTCGGACTATGGTGACTATGGCTACACCTTC. Its translation: CASSSDYGDYGYTF.

The chain recombines TRBV5-1 with TRBJ2-3, with TRBD2 matching 9 bases. CDR3 length: 16 amino acids. V shed 1 base, J shed 3 bases, and the junction held 6 bases outside the gene matches. Germline lookup yields CDR1 SGHRS and CDR2 YFSETQ. The CDR3 DNA reads as TGCGCCAGCAGCTTGTCAGGCGGGAGGGATACAGATACGCAGTATTTT. This gives the protein CASSLSGGRDTDTQYF.

The chain has TRBV2 and TRBJ2-2; D possibly corresponds to TRBD1 (6 bases). V was cut by 7 bases and J by 2 bases, with 8 bases left in between. The germline V gene encodes CDR1 SNHLY and CDR2 FYNNEI. The CDR3 has 13 residues. CDR3 sequence (DNA): TGTGCCAGCACGGACAGAAACACCGGGGAGCTGTTTTTT. Its protein product is CASTDRNTGELFF.

The chain carries TRBV4-1 and TRBJ1-3, with no clear D. The germline V gene has CDR1 MGHRA and CDR2 YSYEKL. Trimming pared 0 bases from V and 8 bases from J, leaving 5 bases between. This CDR3 has 12 amino acids. As DNA, the CDR3 is TGCGCCAGCAGCCAAGATGGTTACACCATATATTTT. Translated, it gives CASSQDGYTIYF.

This rearrangement joins TRBV10-3 to TRBJ1-6, with a tentative D call TRBD1 (5 bases). The germline CDR1 and CDR2 sequences are ENHRY and SYGVKD. With 10 bases removed from V and 3 bases from J, the gap between germline ends came to 10 bases. The CDR3 covers 13 residues. The CDR3 sequence: CATQTGYNSPLHF. The CDR3 DNA reads as TGTGCCACTCAAACAGGCTATAATTCACCCCTCCACTTT.